A single sample gave rise to the 21 T cell receptor beta chains below, sequenced in a study of shared clonotypes between healthy human individuals. Sequencing was performed with immunoSEQ multiplex PCR; in TCRdb, only in-frame clones are kept and a portion is missing. The table lists 520,000 or so clones, 75% to 85% of them singletons, with about an eighth in the top ten. Sequencing was carried out using PBMCs. The receptors come from a woman in her thirties or forties in good health. Some clones in this sample may be carry-over from other donors' samples.

This chain joins TRBV27 and TRBJ2-5; D is unresolved. There are 15 residues in the CDR3. Trimming cost V 8 bases and J 5 bases, with 21 bases left between them. CDR1 is MNHEY and CDR2 is SMNVEV in the germline V gene (reference sequence). CDR3 coding DNA: TGTGCCAGCGAAGGTAGAGTCGGTGCCCCGGAGACCCAGTACTTC. Translating gives CASEGRVGAPETQYF.

The chain combines TRBV29-1 with TRBJ2-5; TRBD1 aligns across 8 bases. The J call may not be correct, given that the DNA end is closer to TRBJ2-7. Germline V CDR1 and CDR2: SQVTM, ANQGSEA. The CDR3 loop spans 12 amino acids. In DNA, the CDR3 is TGCAGCGTTGGGGCACAGGGGGACGAGCAGTACTTC. It yields the protein CSVGAQGDEQYF.

The V call is TRBV28, the J call TRBJ1-2; 8 bases are shared with TRBD1. CDR1 and CDR2 from the germline V gene are MDHEN and SYDVKM. V was pared by 1 base and J by 2 bases, with 6 bases of the junction left unmatched. The CDR3 contains 16 residues. CDR3 amino acids: CASSLSQGQGNYGYTF. The DNA for the CDR3 is TGTGCCAGCAGTTTATCCCAAGGACAGGGCAACTATGGCTACACCTTC.

V usage is TRBV7-2 and J usage is TRBJ2-3; 7 bases agree with TRBD1. CDR1 is SGHTA, CDR2 FQGNSA, per germline. Germline trimming cut 0 bases from V and 1 base from J; bases unmatched to any gene: 4. The CDR3 spans 16 residues. The CDR3 region has the DNA TGTGCCAGCAGCTTAGCGCGGACAGGAGGCACAGATACGCAGTATTTT. Encoded protein: CASSLARTGGTDTQYF. The full variable domain, rest sourced from reference TRBV7-2 and TRBJ2-3, is GAGVSQSPSNKVTEKGKDVELRCDPISGHTALYWYRQSLGQGLEFLIYFQGNSAPDKSGLPSDRFSAERTGGSVSTLTIQRTQQEDSAVYLCASSLARTGGTDTQYFGPGTRLTVL.

V usage is TRBV6-1 and J usage is TRBJ2-7, with D maybe TRBD1 (6 bases). V shed 6 bases and J shed 3 bases, with 15 bases lying between them. Germline values: CDR1 MNHNS, CDR2 SASEGT. The CDR3 contains 14 residues. The CDR3 loop is CASSPRGKYYEQYF. Here the CDR3 DNA reads TGTGCCAGCAGCCCAAGGGGGAAATACTACGAGCAGTACTTC.

The J gene is TRBJ1-5, the V gene TRBV6-1; 10 nucleotides align to TRBD1. The CDR3 has 15 residues. Losses at the gene ends were 2 bases for V and 7 bases for J; bases not matched to a gene: 5. From germline, CDR1 is MNHNS and CDR2 SASEGT. For the CDR3, the DNA is TGTGCCAGCAGTGAATGGGACAGGGGTTCCCAGCCCCAGCATTTT. It translates to CASSEWDRGSQPQHF.

The chain links TRBV11-2 to TRBJ1-3; no clear D gene. The CDR3 covers 15 residues. Trimming pared 1 base from V and 0 bases from J, leaving 7 bases between. Germline CDR1 is SGHAT and CDR2 is FQNNGV. The CDR3 sequence is CASSLVRDSGNTIYF. DNA of the CDR3: TGTGCCAGCAGCTTAGTTCGGGACTCTGGAAACACCATATATTTT. Drawing the rest from reference TRBV11-2 and TRBJ1-3, the complete variable domain is EAGVAQSPRYKIIEKRQSVAFWCNPISGHATLYWYQQILGQGPKLLIQFQNNGVVDDSQLPKDRFSAERLKGVDSTLKIQPAKLEDSAVYLCASSLVRDSGNTIYFGEGSWLTVV.

This clone occurred many times. This chain connects TRBV6-4 to TRBJ1-1; D uncertain. This CDR3 is 15 amino acids long. V lost 4 bases and J 6 bases, leaving 18 bases between the germline ends. Germline assignment: CDR1 MRHNA and CDR2 SNTAGT. CDR3 region: CASSADSGPAAEAFF. The CDR3 DNA sequence: TGTGCCAGCAGTGCAGACTCGGGCCCGGCGGCTGAAGCTTTCTTT.

This chain links TRBV5-4 with TRBJ2-7, with 9 bases matching TRBD1. Germline CDR1 is SGHNT and CDR2 is YYREEE (reference sequence). V shed 9 bases and J 3 bases; nucleotides not matched to a gene: 13. There are 15 residues in the CDR3. Written as DNA, the CDR3 is TGTGCCACCTCACTCTCCGGGACAGGGCACTACGAGCAGTACTTC. As protein: CATSLSGTGHYEQYF.

V and J are TRBV7-8 and TRBJ2-5; 8 bases are a match to TRBD2. Germline V gene lookup returns CDR1 SGHVS and CDR2 FQNEAQ. The CDR3 is made up of 14 amino acids. With 5 bases clipped from V and 5 bases from J, the junction kept 7 bases outside the gene matches. The CDR3 is CASSTGLAWETQYF. The CDR3 bases are TGTGCCAGCAGCACCGGACTAGCCTGGGAGACCCAGTACTTC.

The chain uses TRBV7-8 and TRBJ2-5; a possible D gene is TRBD2 (5 bases). The J call may be incorrect, as the DNA end agrees better with TRBJ2-7. The length of the CDR3 is 18 residues. CDR1 and CDR2 from the germline V gene are SGHVS and FQNEAQ. CDR3: CASSRSGGRSWDSYEQYF. For the CDR3, the DNA is TGTGCCAGCAGCAGAAGCGGAGGAAGAAGTTGGGACTCCTACGAGCAGTACTTC.

This clone was seen a few times. The genes are TRBV5-1 and TRBJ2-3; maybe TRBD2 (5 bases). The CDR3 spans 16 residues. V was clipped by 4 bases and J by 2 bases, with 17 bases between them. Germline CDR1 and CDR2: SGHRS and YFSETQ. The CDR3 loop reads CASSQEVVSITDTQYF. As DNA, the CDR3 is TGCGCCAGCAGCCAGGAGGTAGTTAGTATCACAGATACGCAGTATTTT.

The chain is built from TRBV6-1 and TRBJ1-5; TRBD1 might be the D (5 bases). Germline CDR1 is MNHNS and CDR2 is SASEGT. CDR3 length: 15 residues. Trimming removed 1 base at V and 3 bases at J, with 10 bases between. CDR3 amino acids: CASSEGMGLNQPQHF. In DNA, the CDR3 is TGTGCCAGCAGTGAAGGCATGGGGCTCAATCAGCCCCAGCATTTT.

This rearrangement joins TRBV12-5 to TRBJ1-4; the D gene is possibly TRBD1 (5 bases). This CDR3 has 16 residues. The V end was cut by 0 bases, the J end by 5 bases, with 13 bases between. Germline V gives CDR1 LGHNT, CDR2 FRNRAP. The CDR3, as DNA: TGTGCTAGTGGTTTGGTACCGGAGCAGGGAAATGAAAAACTGTTTTTT. Its protein product is CASGLVPEQGNEKLFF.

The V call is TRBV18, the J call TRBJ2-7, with D perhaps TRBD1 (5 bases). The germline V gene encodes CDR1 KGHSH and CDR2 LQKENI. This CDR3 is built from 14 residues. Trimming removed 3 bases from V and 1 base from J, with 10 bases in between. The CDR3 region has the DNA TGTGCCAGCTCACCGGACATTGGATCCTACGAGCAGTACTTC. Protein product: CASSPDIGSYEQYF.

The CDR3 region has the DNA TGTGCCAGCAGCTTCGCAGGGGTCGGCGGGACAAAACTGTTTTTT. This encodes CASSFAGVGGTKLFF. The chain joins TRBV11-1 to TRBJ1-4; weak D call: TRBD1 (6 bases). Germline loops: CDR1 SGHAT, CDR2 FQDESV (reference sequence). Trimming stripped 3 bases from V and 10 bases from J, with 18 bases between. The CDR3 runs 15 residues.

J is TRBJ2-1 and V is TRBV28, with D possibly called TRBD1 or TRBD2 (5 bases each). The CDR3 totals 16 residues. Germline CDR1 reads MDHEN; CDR2 reads SYDVKM. V shed 3 bases and J shed 0 bases, with 12 bases lying between them. The DNA of the CDR3 is TGTGCCAGCAGTTTCACCGGGACCCTCTCCTACAATGAGCAGTTCTTC. This gives the protein CASSFTGTLSYNEQFF.

This chain joins TRBV27 and TRBJ2-7; 8 positions match TRBD2. CDR1 and CDR2 from the germline V gene are MNHEY and SMNVEV (reference sequence). The CDR3 is made up of 14 amino acids. Germline trimming cut 8 bases from V and 1 base from J; bases unmatched to any gene: 7. The DNA of the CDR3 is TGTGCCAGCGGGGGGGCTAGCGGGTCCTACGAGCAGTACTTC. It specifies CASGGASGSYEQYF.

V usage is TRBV30 and J usage is TRBJ2-1; D is tentatively TRBD1 or TRBD2 (5 bases each). The CDR3 is made up of 13 amino acids. Trimming cost V 7 bases and J 6 bases, with 16 bases left between them. CDR1 and CDR2 (germline): GTSNPN, SVGIG (reference sequence). CDR3 sequence: CASTGDAGNEQFF. The DNA of the CDR3 is TGTGCCTCCACCGGGGACGCGGGCAATGAGCAGTTCTTC.

V usage is TRBV29-1 and J usage is TRBJ2-1; 16 bases are a match to TRBD2. The germline V gene encodes CDR1 SQVTM and CDR2 ANQGSEA. CDR3 length: 15 amino acids. Losses at the gene ends were 7 bases for V and 5 bases for J; bases not matched to a gene: 5. The CDR3 here is CSAGTSGRADNEQFF. CDR3 bases: TGCAGCGCAGGGACTAGCGGGAGGGCAGACAATGAGCAGTTCTTC.

This clone showed up just a few times. The genes are TRBV7-3 and TRBJ2-7; D possibly corresponds to TRBD1 (5 bases). Trimming removed 5 bases at V and 6 bases at J, with 17 bases between. Per the germline V gene, CDR1 is SGHTA and CDR2 is FQGTGA. The CDR3 runs to 14 residues. The CDR3 sequence is CASSTSSGPGEQYF. The CDR3 coding sequence is TGTGCCAGCAGCACCTCGTCAGGGCCGGGCGAGCAGTACTTC.